These 8 T cell receptor beta chains were all obtained from the same sample, sequenced in a study of T cell repertoires in cytomegalovirus infection. The antigens of these receptors remain unknown. TCRdb analysed the reads with MiXCR anew, one entry per CDR3 protein. The sample shows around 750,000 distinct CDR3 sequences, about 30% of them seen only once. The sample in question was cultured CD8+ T cells from PBMCs, obtained from culture after CMV antigen stimulation. All receptors derive from a human donor in good health (CMV status not recorded). Some clones in this sample may be carry-over from other donors' samples.

This chain links TRBV7-9 with TRBJ2-7; 8 bases are a match to TRBD1. Germline values: CDR1 SEHNR, CDR2 FQNEAQ (reference sequence). The CDR3 consists of 15 residues. V shed 1 base and J 3 bases; nucleotides not matched to a gene: 5. The CDR3 region has the DNA TGTGCCAGCAGCTTAGATCAGGGGGCTCTCTACGAGCAGTACTTC. Its protein is CASSLDQGALYEQYF.

This clonotype came up once. The chain couples TRBV5-1 to TRBJ2-1; D is perhaps TRBD1 (5 bases). The CDR3 is 15 residues long. Germline V lookup: CDR1 SGHRS, CDR2 YFSETQ. Between the trimmed V and J ends, which lost 0 bases and 8 bases, there was a span of 15 bases. The CDR3 DNA follows: TGCGCCAGCAGCTTGGAAGAACCAGGGCAGCATGAGCAGTTCTTC. It translates to CASSLEEPGQHEQFF.

This clonotype has more than one count but fewer than ten. The chain is built from TRBV10-3 and TRBJ2-1; maybe TRBD2 (6 bases). CDR1 ENHRY and CDR2 SYGVKD come from the germline V gene. V was cut by 4 bases and J by 8 bases, with 18 bases left in between. The CDR3 consists of 15 residues. CDR3 sequence reads: CAISVVETSTDEQFF. The DNA of the CDR3 is TGTGCCATCAGTGTGGTGGAAACTAGCACCGATGAGCAGTTCTTC.

This clonotype was seen only once. Being one base from a much bigger clone, this may be a read error. V usage is TRBV12-3 or TRBV12-4 and J usage is TRBJ2-7; TRBD1 is a possible D gene (6 bases). This CDR3 has 14 residues. CDR3 in amino acids: CVSSLGQGRYEQYV. The CDR3 DNA reads as TGTGTCAGCAGTTTGGGGCAGGGGCGTTACGAGCAGTACGTC.

This clonotype was observed a handful of times. The chain carries TRBV19 and TRBJ1-4, with D perhaps TRBD1 (5 bases). The length of the CDR3 is 17 residues. Trimming removed 3 bases at V and 4 bases at J, with 18 bases between. The germline gives CDR1 LNHDA, CDR2 SQIVND (reference sequence). CDR3 DNA sequence: TGTGCCAGTAGTATTGGCCTGGGCGGGACTTATAATGAAAAACTGTTTTTT. Amino acid sequence: CASSIGLGGTYNEKLFF.

This clonotype was found a few times. J is TRBJ2-5 and V is TRBV28, with D perhaps TRBD1 (6 bases). The V gene lost 4 bases and the J gene lost 2 bases, with 29 bases spanning the gap. From germline, CDR1 is MDHEN and CDR2 SYDVKM. CDR3 length: 20 amino acids. Here the CDR3 DNA reads TGTGCCAGCAGTTCCCCAAGCGTTACGGCCTTCGATGGGACACAAGAGACCCAGTACTTC. Its protein product is CASSSPSVTAFDGTQETQYF.

To note about this clonotype: A single base separates this from a much larger clone, so it may be a read error. J is TRBJ1-4 and V is TRBV4-1; no firm D call. The CDR3 contains 16 residues. CDR1 and CDR2 (germline): MGHRA, YSYEKL. Here the CDR3 reads CASSQVERTENGKLFF. DNA of the CDR3: TGCGCCAGCAGCCAAGTGGAACGGACGGAGAATGGAAAACTGTTTTTT.

This clonotype has a handful of counts. The chain employs TRBV12-3 or TRBV12-4 and TRBJ2-3; 9 bases line up with TRBD1. This CDR3 has 14 amino acids. J was trimmed by 4 bases and V by 6 bases; bases with no gene match: 5. The CDR3 protein is CASSDRDRADTQYF. The CDR3 nucleotides are TGTGCCAGCAGCGATCGGGACAGGGCAGATACGCAGTATTTT.